In this sample, the clone carrying this T cell receptor (beta chain) turned up a few times. No antigen is known for it. V gave up 5 bases and J gave up 2 bases, with 7 bases separating them. CDR1 LNHDA and CDR2 SQIVND come from the germline V gene (reference sequence). This CDR3 is built from 13 residues. The sample belongs to a study of T cells in Graves' hyperthyroidism and ophthalmopathy. Study information: Peripheral blood was taken when the disease was first diagnosed, before any treatment began. Study observations and caveats: Most clonotypes that expanded in the thyroid above 0.001 also showed up in blood.

Diagnostic decisions used clinical symptoms, serum thyroxine and TRAb, thyroid ultrasound and orbital computed tomography. Template material for amplifying TCR beta CDR3 regions consisted of RNA transcripts. The primer set for the first-round RT-PCR of the TCR CDR3 was HTBI. MiXCR, run by TCRdb on the multiplex PCR reads, gives a single entry per CDR3 protein. The data contain fewer than 350,000 distinct CDR3 sequences, roughly a fifth of them singletons. The clonotype originates from a man between 50 and 59 years old with Graves' ophthalmopathy. The sample taken for sequencing was blood. The chain recombines TRBV19 with TRBJ1-5; D not resolved. The CDR3 bases are TGTGCCAGTAGTTCTCCGGGCAATCAGCCCCAGCATTTT. Translating gives CASSSPGNQPQHF.